This T cell receptor (beta chain) comes out of a study of cytomegalovirus exposure and HLA in healthy donors. Study outcomes and limitations: A later analysis reported that several of the most significant clusters appeared to be linked to common viral pathogens, among them Epstein-Barr virus. TCR beta chains associated with HLA were, in a later analysis, more clonally expanded than equally common others. Cytomegalovirus association was listed for approximately 150 TCR beta chains. Rarity held for most TCR sequences, but there were some public TCRs that occurred in many donors.

The PCR contained 60 Vbeta and 13 Jbeta primers. Profiled with immunoSEQ multiplex PCR; TCRdb holds only in-frame clones, not every one. The table has roughly 140,000 clones, around 66% seen once. The CDR3 sequence is 13 residues long. Per germline, CDR1 ENHRY and CDR2 SYGVKD. The V gene lost 0 bases and the J gene lost 6 bases, with 6 bases spanning the gap. In regard to this clone: Its antigen is undetermined.

The TCR was taken from a woman aged 30 to 39 in good health and CMV-seropositive. J is TRBJ1-5 and V is TRBV10-3; D call uncertain. Sequenced sample: PBMCs. The chain's CDR3 is CAISESIAQPQHF. The CDR3 DNA reads as TGTGCCATCAGTGAGTCGATAGCTCAGCCCCAGCATTTT.